This T cell receptor (beta chain) was identified during a study of neurological immune-mediated disorders. General study results and limits: HTLV-1-associated myelopathy ranked highest for TCR clonal expansion and multiple sclerosis lowest, beneath healthy controls.

This clonotype was seen ten or more times. The antigen remains unidentified. TCRdb re-analysed the 5' RACE reads in MiXCR, keeping a single row per CDR3 protein. This table holds about 46,000 distinct CDR3 sequences, around 2% found once. The CDR3 extends over 15 amino acids. CDR1 LGHDT and CDR2 YNNKEL come from the germline V gene (reference sequence). With 3 bases clipped from V and 4 bases from J, the junction kept 5 bases outside the gene matches. The sample comprised PBMCs. This clonotype originated in a woman between 35 and 50 years old with multiple sclerosis. This sequence joins TRBV3-1 and TRBJ2-3, with 9 positions matching TRBD1. CDR3 residues: CASSHWDRESDTQYF. The CDR3 region has the DNA TGTGCCAGCAGCCACTGGGACAGGGAGTCAGATACGCAGTATTTT.